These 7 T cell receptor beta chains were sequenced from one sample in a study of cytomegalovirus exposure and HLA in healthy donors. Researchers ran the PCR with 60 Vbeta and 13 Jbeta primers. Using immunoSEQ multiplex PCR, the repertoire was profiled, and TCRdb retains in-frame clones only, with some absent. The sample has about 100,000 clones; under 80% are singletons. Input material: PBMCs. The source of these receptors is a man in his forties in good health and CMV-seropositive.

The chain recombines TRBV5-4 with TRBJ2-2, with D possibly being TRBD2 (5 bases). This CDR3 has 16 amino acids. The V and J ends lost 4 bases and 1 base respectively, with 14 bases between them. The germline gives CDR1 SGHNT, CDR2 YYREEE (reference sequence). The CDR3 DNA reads TGTGCCAGCAGCAGAGGGATTAATAAGAACACCGGGGAGCTGTTTTTT. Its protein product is CASSRGINKNTGELFF.

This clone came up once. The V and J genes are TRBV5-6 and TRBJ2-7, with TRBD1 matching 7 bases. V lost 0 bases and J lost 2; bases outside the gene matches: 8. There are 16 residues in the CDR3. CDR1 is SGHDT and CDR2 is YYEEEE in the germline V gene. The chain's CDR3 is CASSLAVGGWTYEQYF. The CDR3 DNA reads TGTGCCAGCAGCTTGGCTGTAGGGGGCTGGACCTACGAGCAGTACTTC.

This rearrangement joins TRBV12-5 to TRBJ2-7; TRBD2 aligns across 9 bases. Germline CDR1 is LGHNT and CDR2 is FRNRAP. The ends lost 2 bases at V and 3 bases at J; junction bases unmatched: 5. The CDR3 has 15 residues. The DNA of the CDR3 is TGTGCTAGTGGTTTGAGCGGGGGGTACCACTACGAGCAGTACTTC. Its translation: CASGLSGGYHYEQYF.

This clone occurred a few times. The CDR3 loop reads CASTPGGGAGGELFF. In nucleotides, the CDR3 is TGTGCCAGCACCCCCGGCGGGGGGGCCGGCGGGGAGCTGTTTTTT. V and J are TRBV11-2 and TRBJ2-2, with 9 bases identical to TRBD2. Losses at the gene ends were 7 bases for V and 7 bases for J; bases not matched to a gene: 10. The germline V gene encodes CDR1 SGHAT and CDR2 FQNNGV. This CDR3 is built from 15 residues. The variable domain in full, with the rest retrieved from reference TRBV11-2 and TRBJ2-2, is EAGVAQSPRYKIIEKRQSVAFWCNPISGHATLYWYQQILGQGPKLLIQFQNNGVVDDSQLPKDRFSAERLKGVDSTLKIQPAKLEDSAVYLCASTPGGGAGGELFFGEGSRLTVL.

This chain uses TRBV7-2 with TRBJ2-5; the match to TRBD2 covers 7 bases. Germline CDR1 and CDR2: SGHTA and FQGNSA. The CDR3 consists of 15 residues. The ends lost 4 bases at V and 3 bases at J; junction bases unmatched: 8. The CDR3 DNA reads TGTGCCAGCAGCTCATCCCTCGCGGGGGAAGAGACCCAGTACTTC. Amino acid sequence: CASSSSLAGEETQYF.

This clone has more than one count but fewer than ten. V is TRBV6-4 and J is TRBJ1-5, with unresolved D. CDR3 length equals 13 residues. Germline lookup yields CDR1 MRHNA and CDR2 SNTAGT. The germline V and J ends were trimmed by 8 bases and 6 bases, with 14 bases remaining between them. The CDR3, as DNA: TGTGCCAGCCAGACTGGGAGGGCTCAGCCCCAGCATTTT. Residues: CASQTGRAQPQHF.

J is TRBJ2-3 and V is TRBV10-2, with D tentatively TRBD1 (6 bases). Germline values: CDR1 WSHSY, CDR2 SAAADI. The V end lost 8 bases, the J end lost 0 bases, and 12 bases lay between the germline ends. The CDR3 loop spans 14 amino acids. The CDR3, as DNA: TGCGCCAGCTCCAGGACAGAGAGCACAGATACGCAGTATTTT. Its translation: CASSRTESTDTQYF.